This T cell receptor (beta chain) was obtained from a study of cytomegalovirus exposure and HLA in healthy donors. The study, taken as a whole, reports: HLA allele associations emerged for about 16,000 TCR beta sequences in a later analysis, at 0.05 false discovery rate. With later analysis, a missense DCLRE1C variant became linked to TCR beta V- and J-gene trimming.

Germline V gene data show CDR1 as SEHNR and CDR2 as FQNEAQ (reference sequence). The CDR3 is 16 amino acids. This clone was counted only a few times. No antigen is known for it. One end of the junction is discordant with germline, which a read error may explain. Researchers ran the PCR with 60 Vbeta and 13 Jbeta primers. Authors' analysis steps: Later analysis identified some 88 million unique TCR beta chains, approximately 11 million shared. TCRdb's copy holds only in-frame clones and misses some; the assay was immunoSEQ multiplex PCR. For V, J and clone size, that table is used; D and trimming come from the DNA. The sample consists of about 110,000 clones, around 80% of them appearing once.

This sequence joins TRBV7-9 and TRBJ2-7, with TRBD1 matching 7 bases. Source material: PBMCs. This clonotype was obtained from a middle-aged woman in good health and CMV-seronegative. CDR3 nucleotides: TGTTCCAGCAGCTCCAGCCTGCCGGGACAGCTCTACGAGCAGTACTTC. Translated, it gives CSSSSSLPGQLYEQYF. The whole variable domain, filled in from reference TRBV7-9 and TRBJ2-7, reads DTGVSQNPRHKITKRGQNVTFRCDPISEHNRLYWYRQTLGQGPEFLTYFQNEAQLEKSRLLSDRFSAERPKGSFSTLEIQRTEQGDSAMYLCSSSSSLPGQLYEQYFGPGTRLTVT.